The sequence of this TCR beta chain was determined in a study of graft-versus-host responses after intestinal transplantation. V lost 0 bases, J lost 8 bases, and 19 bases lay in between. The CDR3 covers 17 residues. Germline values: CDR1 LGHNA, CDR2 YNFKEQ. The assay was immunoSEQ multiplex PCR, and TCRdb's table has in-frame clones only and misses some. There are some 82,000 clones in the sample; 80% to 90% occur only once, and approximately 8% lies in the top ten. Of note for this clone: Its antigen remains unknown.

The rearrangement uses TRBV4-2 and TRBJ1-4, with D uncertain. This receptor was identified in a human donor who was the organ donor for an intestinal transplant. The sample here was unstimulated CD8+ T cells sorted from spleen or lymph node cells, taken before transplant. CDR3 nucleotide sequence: TGTGCCAGCAGCCAAGAGGGGTGGGGAACGGGAAGGGAAAAACTGTTTTTT. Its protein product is CASSQEGWGTGREKLFF.